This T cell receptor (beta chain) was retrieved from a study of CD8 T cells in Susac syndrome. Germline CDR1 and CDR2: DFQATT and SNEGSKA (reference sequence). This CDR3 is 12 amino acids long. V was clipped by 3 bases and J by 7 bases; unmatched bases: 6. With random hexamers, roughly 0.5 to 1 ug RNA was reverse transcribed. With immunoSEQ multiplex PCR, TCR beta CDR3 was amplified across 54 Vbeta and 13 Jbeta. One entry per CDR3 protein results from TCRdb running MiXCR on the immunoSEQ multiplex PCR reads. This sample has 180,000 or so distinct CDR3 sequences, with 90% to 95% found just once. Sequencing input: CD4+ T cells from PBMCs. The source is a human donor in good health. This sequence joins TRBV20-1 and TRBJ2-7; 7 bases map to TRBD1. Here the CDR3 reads CSASPTGREQYF. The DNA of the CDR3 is TGCAGTGCTAGTCCGACAGGGCGGGAGCAGTACTTC.